This T cell receptor beta chain was captured by sequencing in a study of T-cell reconstitution after alpha-beta-depleted transplantation in children. Study conclusions and caveats: T-cell numbers and diversity, one year after transplant, stemmed largely from T cells that were newly produced. By about two months after transplant, alpha-beta T cells reportedly arose from several hundred graft clones that had expanded. Surviving thymic progenitors and recipient T cells were the source of high TCRbeta diversity at day 60 in some patients.

This sample's TCRbeta library carried unique molecular identifier barcodes. A single record per CDR3 protein comes from TCRdb applying MiXCR to the PCR reads. The sample has approximately 800,000 distinct CDR3 sequences, 16% seen once; the top ten hold just under 5%. Turning to this clonotype: Its specificity is unknown.

Germline values: CDR1 SGHRS, CDR2 YFSETQ. The CDR3 extends over 17 amino acids. Trimming removed 3 bases from V and 0 bases from J; junction bases left unmatched: 5. The specimen comprised PBMCs, mostly from graft donor cells, sampled 360 days after TCRalphabeta/CD19-depleted stem cell transplant. This TCR was sampled from a male patient between 5 and 17 years old who had a stem cell transplant for acute lymphoblastic leukemia, so the T cells may come from the graft donor. The chain combines TRBV5-1 with TRBJ2-1, with 11 bases that match TRBD2. The CDR3 spells CASSSGLAGSSYNEQFF. The CDR3 region has the DNA TGCGCCAGCAGCTCAGGACTAGCGGGTAGCTCCTACAATGAGCAGTTCTTC.